The 17 T cell receptor beta chains given below trace back to one sample, sequenced in a study of a mutant IDH1 vaccine in newly diagnosed glioma. The method was immunoSEQ multiplex PCR; TCRdb's version includes in-frame clones alone and lacks a portion of them. This table has about 60,000 clones, under 90% appearing once. No antigen is known for these receptors. Time point described: week 35, safety follow-up. Vaccination comprised doses that each held 300 ug of mutant IDH1 20-mer peptide, plus topical imiquimod. Sequencing used PBMCs, obtained from a glioma patient whose treatment included an IDH1 peptide vaccine. All receptors come from a man aged 30 to 45 with glioma.

V usage is TRBV9 and J usage is TRBJ2-1; possible D gene TRBD2, 6 bases. V dropped 3 bases and J dropped 4 bases, with 14 bases sitting between them. The V gene's germline CDR1 is SGDLS and CDR2 YYNGEE. The CDR3 runs to 15 residues. CDR3 in amino acids: CASSADGGRYNEQFF. The CDR3 DNA follows: TGTGCCAGCAGCGCGGATGGGGGGAGGTACAATGAGCAGTTCTTC. The full variable domain, its missing parts supplied by reference TRBV9 and TRBJ2-1, is DSGVTQTPKHLITATGQRVTLRCSPRSGDLSVYWYQQSLDQGLQFLIQYYNGEERAKGNILERFSAQQFPDLHSELNLSSLELGDSALYFCASSADGGRYNEQFFGPGTRLTVL.

The chain couples TRBV2 to TRBJ1-5; TRBD1 agrees at 7 bases. The germline V gene encodes CDR1 SNHLY and CDR2 FYNNEI. The CDR3 length is 13 residues. With V trimmed by 9 bases and J by 5 bases, 7 bases remained unmatched. CDR3 residues: CASTGTEYQPQHF. The CDR3 nucleotides read TGTGCCAGTACCGGGACAGAGTATCAGCCCCAGCATTTT.

The chain uses TRBV6-1 and TRBJ2-7, with D perhaps being TRBD1 or TRBD2 (5 bases each). Germline-derived CDR1 and CDR2 are MNHNS and SASEGT. The CDR3 is 15 residues long. Trimming took off 6 bases at V and 2 bases at J, with 17 bases between the two ends. CDR3 in DNA: TGTGCCAGCAGCCGTTGGCCGGGGCAGACCTACGAGCAGTACTTC. Protein sequence: CASSRWPGQTYEQYF.

The chain carries TRBV7-2 and TRBJ2-7, with no clear D. Trimming left V 5 bases short and J 6 bases short, with 8 bases between. CDR1 is SGHTA and CDR2 is FQGNSA in the germline V gene. This CDR3 is built from 11 residues. CDR3 residues: CASSHPAEQYF. The DNA of the CDR3 is TGTGCCAGCAGCCACCCAGCCGAGCAGTACTTC.

This clone showed up just a few times. In DNA form, the CDR3 reads TGCGCCAGCAGCCTAGGGACAGGGACGAGGGACGAGCAGTACTTC. Its translation is CASSLGTGTRDEQYF. V is TRBV5-1 and J is TRBJ2-7, with 9 positions matching TRBD1. The CDR3 covers 15 residues. V was pared by 4 bases and J by 5 bases, with 10 bases of the junction left unmatched. Germline CDR1 and CDR2: SGHRS and YFSETQ.

The chain joins TRBV12-5 to TRBJ2-5; no reliable D call. The germline V gene has CDR1 LGHNT and CDR2 FRNRAP. The length of the CDR3 is 15 residues. V lost 5 bases to trimming and J lost 4 bases, with 17 bases between them. The CDR3 DNA reads TGTGCTAGTGGTCTCACGGGCAGTAGTAGAGAGACCCAGTACTTC. It encodes CASGLTGSSRETQYF.

The chain employs TRBV2 and TRBJ2-3; D gene uncertain. V was trimmed by 4 bases and J by 3 bases, leaving 8 bases between them. Germline loops: CDR1 SNHLY, CDR2 FYNNEI. The CDR3 has 13 residues. CDR3 protein: CASSGLPTDTQYF. CDR3 DNA: TGTGCCAGCAGTGGCCTTCCAACAGATACGCAGTATTTT.

V is TRBV7-9 and J is TRBJ2-1, with D possibly matching TRBD1 (7 bases). The V gene's germline CDR1 is SEHNR and CDR2 FQNEAQ (reference sequence). Trimming took off 7 bases at V and 9 bases at J, with 25 bases between the two ends. The CDR3 consists of 16 residues. CDR3 in amino acids: CASTPLGRRGLGEQFF. The CDR3 DNA reads as TGTGCCAGCACCCCGCTGGGCAGGAGGGGGCTCGGTGAGCAGTTCTTC.

The chain couples TRBV7-9 to TRBJ2-1; 12 bases are a match to TRBD2. The length of the CDR3 is 15 residues. The V gene's germline CDR1 is SEHNR and CDR2 FQNEAQ (reference sequence). Trimming at V came to 8 bases and at J to 7 bases, leaving 9 bases not matched to a gene. The CDR3 sequence: CASPGLAGGRNEQFF. In nucleotides, the CDR3 is TGTGCCAGCCCAGGGCTAGCGGGGGGGCGTAATGAGCAGTTCTTC.

The rearrangement links TRBV10-3 to TRBJ2-1, with TRBD2 matching over 7 bases. Germline loops: CDR1 ENHRY, CDR2 SYGVKD. This CDR3 has 13 residues. With 11 bases clipped from V and 3 bases from J, the junction kept 7 bases outside the gene matches. The CDR3 is CASRAGDYNEQFF. CDR3 DNA sequence: TGTGCCTCTAGGGCGGGGGACTACAATGAGCAGTTCTTC.

This clone was seen once. This chain connects TRBV9 to TRBJ2-7, with D unclear. The CDR3 runs to 12 residues. CDR1 and CDR2 from the germline V gene are SGDLS and YYNGEE. V was shortened by 3 bases and J by 5 bases, with 9 bases between the two germline ends. The CDR3 DNA reads TGTGCCAGCAGCGACCTCACAAACGAGCAGTACTTC. Its protein is CASSDLTNEQYF.

This clone was counted a single time. This rearrangement joins TRBV7-9 to TRBJ2-7; D call uncertain. V shed 3 bases and J shed 5 bases, with 8 bases lying between them. Germline CDR1 is SEHNR and CDR2 is FQNEAQ (reference sequence). The CDR3 sequence is 12 residues long. This CDR3 is CASSFDYHEQYF. DNA of the CDR3: TGTGCCAGCAGCTTTGATTACCACGAGCAGTACTTC.

The rearrangement joins TRBV6-5 to TRBJ1-1; D call uncertain. Trimming stripped 6 bases from V and 8 bases from J, with 16 bases between. The V gene's germline CDR1 is MNHEY and CDR2 SVGAGI. This CDR3 region has 13 residues. CDR3 DNA: TGTGCCAGCAGCCAAAGGGAGGCTGTCGAAGCTTTCTTT. Its translation is CASSQREAVEAFF.

This chain uses TRBV28 with TRBJ1-4; D is uncertain. Germline V gene lookup returns CDR1 MDHEN and CDR2 SYDVKM. The CDR3 is made up of 13 amino acids. V was clipped by 7 bases and J by 8 bases, with 14 bases between them. CDR3 coding DNA: TGTGCCAGCACCGAGACCCTTAGGGAAAAACTGTTTTTT. It encodes CASTETLREKLFF.

The V call is TRBV5-1, the J call TRBJ2-1; 7 bases agree with TRBD2. The germline CDR1 and CDR2 sequences are SGHRS and YFSETQ. V was clipped by 7 bases and J by 8 bases; unmatched bases: 15. The CDR3 totals 15 residues. CDR3 sequence (DNA): TGCGCCAGCCGTGCCAATTCGGGCGGGGGATATGAGCAGTTCTTC. The encoded protein is CASRANSGGGYEQFF. Using reference TRBV5-1 and TRBJ2-1 for the parts outside the CDR3, the full variable domain is KAGVTQTPRYLIKTRGQQVTLSCSPISGHRSVSWYQQTPGQGLQFLFEYFSETQRNKGNFPGRFSGRQFSNSRSEMNVSTLELGDSALYLCASRANSGGGYEQFFGPGTRLTVL.

V is TRBV6-1 and J is TRBJ2-2, with TRBD1 as a possible D gene (5 bases). The CDR3 sequence is 20 residues long. Trimming took 2 bases from V and 0 from J, leaving 22 bases between them. The V gene's germline CDR1 is MNHNS and CDR2 SASEGT. The CDR3 region is CASSELVQGNIRTNTGELFF. CDR3 nucleotides: TGTGCCAGCAGTGAACTGGTTCAGGGTAACATCCGTACGAACACCGGGGAGCTGTTTTTT.

The CDR3, as DNA: TGTGCCAGTAGTCCCCTAGCGGGGGGCGCAGATACGCAGTATTTT. This encodes CASSPLAGGADTQYF. This rearrangement joins TRBV19 to TRBJ2-3, with 11 bases identical to TRBD2. This CDR3 is 15 amino acids long. Losses at the gene ends were 5 bases for V and 4 bases for J; bases not matched to a gene: 5. Per germline, CDR1 LNHDA and CDR2 SQIVND (reference sequence).